This entry features one TCR beta chain sequence. Antigen specificity is unknown. Study results and limitations: Greatest tumor Treg TCR overlap was with tumor naive CD4+ cells. Whole repertoires were not studied in the larger cohort, only one V-J beta rearrangement. Tumor memory CD4+ T cell TCR gene usage was found to cluster with blood and lymph node memory CD4+ cells and with lymph node naive CD4+ cells.

Tregs were sorted as CD4+CD25+CD127-/low cells. After constant-region reverse-primer amplification, full-length variable regions underwent semi-nested PCR with Nested Universal Primer A. One entry per CDR3 protein, called by TCRdb with MiXCR from the 5' RACE reads. The sample has around 4,800 distinct CDR3 sequences; approximately 70% are singletons. Trimming cost V 4 bases and J 6 bases; bases outside gene matches: 2. Germline V gives CDR1 WNHNN, CDR2 SYGVQD (reference sequence). The CDR3 loop spans 14 amino acids. J is TRBJ2-4 and V is TRBV10-1; 11 bases align to TRBD1. Sequenced material: Tregs sorted from blood. The TCR comes from a female donor with breast cancer. CDR3 loop: CASSVGTGGNIQYF. CDR3 nucleotide sequence: TGCGCCAGCAGTGTTGGGACAGGGGGAAACATTCAGTACTTC.